The 8 T cell receptor beta chains presented below share a single source sample, sequenced in a study of blood T cell repertoires in COVID-19. TCRdb keeps only in-frame clones here, not all; method: immunoSEQ multiplex PCR. The profile covers tens of thousands of clones, with 81% appearing a single time and approximately 26% taken by the ten largest. The sequencing input was peripheral blood. These receptors were taken from an elderly woman with COVID-19, enrolled during active disease.

The CDR3 sequence: CASSQASRQETQYF. CDR3 in DNA: TGTGCCAGCAGCCAGGCTAGCAGACAAGAGACCCAGTACTTC. V gene TRBV28 combines with J gene TRBJ2-5; perhaps TRBD2 as D (5 bases). Trimming removed 6 bases from V and 2 bases from J, with 13 bases in between. This CDR3 contains 14 residues. Looked up from germline, CDR1 is MDHEN and CDR2 is SYDVKM.

The chain links TRBV5-1 to TRBJ1-1; 7 bases agree with TRBD1. Germline-derived CDR1 and CDR2 are SGHRS and YFSETQ. The CDR3 length is 13 residues. V was clipped by 5 bases and J by 1 base; unmatched bases: 2. The CDR3 DNA reads TGCGCCAGCAGATGGACAGGGAACACTGAAGCTTTCTTT. It codes for CASRWTGNTEAFF.

The chain recombines TRBV18 with TRBJ2-5; 7 bases align to TRBD2. Germline V lookup: CDR1 KGHSH, CDR2 LQKENI. The CDR3 has 14 residues. The ends lost 3 bases at V and 5 bases at J; junction bases unmatched: 6. The DNA for the CDR3 is TGTGCCAGCTCACCCTCCTTCGGGAGGGAGACCCAGTACTTC. It translates to CASSPSFGRETQYF.

The J gene is TRBJ1-2, the V gene TRBV28; 7 bases match TRBD1. Unmatched junction bases numbered 6, after V lost 6 bases and J lost 5 bases. The CDR3 spans 13 residues. Germline V lookup: CDR1 MDHEN, CDR2 SYDVKM. The CDR3: CASRYGTAYGYTF. The CDR3 bases are TGTGCCAGCAGGTACGGGACAGCGTATGGCTACACCTTC.

The chain joins TRBV15 to TRBJ2-7; 10 nucleotides match TRBD2. V gave up 0 bases and J gave up 3 bases; unmatched junction bases: 8. CDR3 length equals 17 residues. The germline V gene has CDR1 LNHNV and CDR2 YYDKDF (reference sequence). Written as DNA, the CDR3 is TGTGCCACCAGCAGAGATAAGGCTAGCGGGAGTATCTACGAGCAGTACTTC. Residues: CATSRDKASGSIYEQYF.

This sequence joins TRBV11-3 and TRBJ2-1, with TRBD2 matching over 13 bases. Germline V gene data show CDR1 as SGHNT and CDR2 as YENEEA. CDR3 size: 16 residues. V was pared by 5 bases and J by 4 bases, with 5 bases of the junction left unmatched. Here the CDR3 DNA reads TGTGCCAGCAGCCCCGGGACTAGCGGGACTTACAATGAGCAGTTCTTC. Its translation: CASSPGTSGTYNEQFF. Based on the CDR3 plus reference TRBV11-3 and TRBJ2-1, the full variable domain is EAGVVQSPRYKIIEKKQPVAFWCNPISGHNTLYWYLQNLGQGPELLIRYENEEAVDDSQLPKDRFSAERLKGVDSTLKIQPAELGDSAVYLCASSPGTSGTYNEQFFGPGTRLTVL.

This clone was recorded only once. This rearrangement joins TRBV4-1 to TRBJ1-5; a weak D match, TRBD1 (5 bases). V lost 1 base to trimming and J lost 0 bases, with 10 bases between them. CDR1 is MGHRA, CDR2 YSYEKL, per germline. This CDR3 has 16 amino acids. CDR3 DNA sequence: TGCGCCAGCAGCCAAGGACCAGGGCATAGCAATCAGCCCCAGCATTTT. It translates to CASSQGPGHSNQPQHF.

CDR3 amino acids: CASSQGGTGGWGTEAFF. CDR3 bases: TGCGCCAGCAGCCAAGGAGGGACAGGGGGCTGGGGTACTGAAGCTTTCTTT. The chain recombines TRBV4-1 with TRBJ1-1, with 12 bases identical to TRBD1. CDR1 is MGHRA, CDR2 YSYEKL, per germline. This CDR3 has 17 residues. Trimming removed 1 base from V and 5 bases from J; junction bases left unmatched: 8.